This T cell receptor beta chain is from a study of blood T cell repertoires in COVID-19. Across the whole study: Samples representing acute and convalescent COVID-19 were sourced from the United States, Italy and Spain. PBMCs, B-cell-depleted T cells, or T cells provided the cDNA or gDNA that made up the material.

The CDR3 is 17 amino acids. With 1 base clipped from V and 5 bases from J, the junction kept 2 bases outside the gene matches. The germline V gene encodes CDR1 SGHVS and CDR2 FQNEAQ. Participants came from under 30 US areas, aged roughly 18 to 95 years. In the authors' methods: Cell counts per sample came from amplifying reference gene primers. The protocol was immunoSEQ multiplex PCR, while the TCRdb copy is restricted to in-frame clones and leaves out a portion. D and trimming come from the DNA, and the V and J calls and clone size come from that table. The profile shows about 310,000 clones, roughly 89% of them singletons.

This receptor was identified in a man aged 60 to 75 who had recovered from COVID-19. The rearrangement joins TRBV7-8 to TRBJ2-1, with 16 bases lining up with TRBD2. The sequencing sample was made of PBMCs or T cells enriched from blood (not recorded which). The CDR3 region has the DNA TGTGCCAGCAGCTTAGGGGGACTAGCGGGAGGGAACAATGAGCAGTTCTTC. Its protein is CASSLGGLAGGNNEQFF.